The TCR beta chain described here comes from a study of cytomegalovirus exposure and HLA in healthy donors. Study results and caveats: A later analysis linked more than 15,000 TCR beta sequences to HLA alleles at 0.05 false discovery rate.

The PCR was carried out with 60 Vbeta primers and 13 Jbeta primers. Data came from immunoSEQ multiplex PCR; TCRdb stores just in-frame clones and leaves some out. The repertoire shows tens of thousands of clones; the top ten hold approximately 6.8%. As concerns this clone: Its antigen is not known.

Each of the donors was a healthy bone marrow donor. Each donor was nominally healthy when sampled (though unrecorded immune exposures were likely). The CDR3 contains 15 residues. V was cut by 6 bases and J by 2 bases, with 17 bases left in between. In germline, CDR1 is MNHEY, CDR2 SVGAGI. Source material: PBMCs. This chain connects TRBV6-5 to TRBJ2-7, with a weak D call TRBD2 (5 bases). This receptor was identified in a woman in her 40s in good health and CMV-seronegative. The CDR3 DNA sequence: TGTGCCAGCAGCTTCGTACCAGCGGACGCCTACGAGCAGTACTTC. It translates to CASSFVPADAYEQYF.